A selection of T cell receptor beta chains follows, all from one sample in a study of blood T cells in healthy people across ages. TCRdb reprocessed the 5' RACE reads via MiXCR and lists one record per CDR3 protein. This table holds under 800,000 distinct CDR3 sequences, around 20% found once. The sequenced material came from blood. The receptors come from a man between 65 and 80 years old in good health. Both conserved end residues are part of each CDR3. The order of the fields is clone size, V gene, D gene, J gene, CDR3 DNA, CDR3 protein. D genes are given only for firm matches. Size is stated for part of the rows, as once, few or many counts, or as a class when the clone is expanded.

few	TRBV5-6	TRBD1	TRBJ1-6	TGTGCCAGCAGCCTTACAGGGGCGGAAATATATTCACCCCTCCACTTT	CASSLTGAEIYSPLHF
-	TRBV7-2	TRBD2	TRBJ2-1	TGTGCCAGCAGCCTCGGACTAGCGGGAGAGGTTGAGCAGTTCTTC	CASSLGLAGEVEQFF
few	TRBV14	TRBD2	TRBJ2-7	TGTGCCAGCAGCCAAGCCAGGGACTACTACGAGCAGTACTTC	CASSQARDYYEQYF
few	TRBV20-1	-	TRBJ2-4	TGCAGTGCTAGAGTGGACAGACAGCCATCCAAAAACATTCAGTACTTC	CSARVDRQPSKNIQYF
many	TRBV20-1	-	TRBJ2-7	TGCAGCGTAGCGGTGAGGAGCTCCTACGAGCAGTACTTC	CSVAVRSSYEQYF
-	TRBV7-3	-	TRBJ2-1	TGTGCCAGCAGCTTAAGCCCTCTTATTAGTGAGCAGTTCTTC	CASSLSPLISEQFF
once	TRBV12-3/TRBV12-4	TRBD1	TRBJ1-6	TGTGCCAGCAGTTTCGACAGGGTGGACTCACCCCTCCACTTT	CASSFDRVDSPLHF
few	TRBV29-1	TRBD1	TRBJ2-7	TGCAGCGTTCAAGCAGGGACAGCCTACGAGCAGTACTTC	CSVQAGTAYEQYF
few	TRBV7-9	-	TRBJ2-3	TGTGCCAGCAGCTTAGAACTTAGCACAGATACGCAGTATTTT	CASSLELSTDTQYF
-	TRBV9	-	TRBJ2-2	TGTGCCAGCAGCGGAGTTAGGGACACTTTAGCGTCCGGGGAGCTGTTTTTT	CASSGVRDTLASGELFF
-	TRBV10-3	-	TRBJ2-7	TGTGCCATCAGTGAAACCGGACATCTACACGAGCAGTACTTC	CAISETGHLHEQYF
few	TRBV2	-	TRBJ2-1	TGTGCCAGCAGCCAGAGGGTGACAGGCAACAATGAGCAGTTCTTC	CASSQRVTGNNEQFF
-	TRBV14	TRBD2	TRBJ2-1	TGTGCCAGCAGCCGAAGCGGGAGCTCCTTCTACAATGAGCAGTTCTTC	CASSRSGSSFYNEQFF
many	TRBV7-2	-	TRBJ2-7	TGTGCCAGCAGTTCAGGGGTTTACGAGCAGTACTTC	CASSSGVYEQYF
-	TRBV20-1	-	TRBJ2-5	TGCAGTGCTAGAGTGGCTAACTTGGAGACCCAGTACTTC	CSARVANLETQYF
-	TRBV29-1	-	TRBJ2-5	TGCAGCGTTGGGCCGCCAGCTCAAGAGACCCAGTACTTC	CSVGPPAQETQYF
-	TRBV2	TRBD2	TRBJ2-3	TGTGCCAGCAGGACCGGTGGGCTAGCGGGGGATACGCAGTATTTT	CASRTGGLAGDTQYF
few	TRBV10-3	-	TRBJ2-3	TGTGCCATCAGCTCTAGGGCAGATACGCAGTATTTT	CAISSRADTQYF
few	TRBV12-3/TRBV12-4	-	TRBJ1-2	TGTGCCAGCAGTTTAGAGGGGACGGTTGCCGGCTACACCTTC	CASSLEGTVAGYTF
-	TRBV7-9	-	TRBJ1-4	TGTGCCAGCAGCTTAACAGTCGGGGAAAAACTGTTTTTT	CASSLTVGEKLFF
-	TRBV6-2/TRBV6-3	TRBD2	TRBJ2-2	TGTGCCAGCAGTTACTCTCCTAGCGGGAGTTCCGGGGAGCTGTTTTTT	CASSYSPSGSSGELFF
few	TRBV20-1	-	TRBJ1-2	TGCAGTGCTAGAGAGGACCGTACCTATGGCTACACCTTC	CSAREDRTYGYTF
few	TRBV27	-	TRBJ1-6	TGTGCCAGCAGTTTCCGGGCGACAGAAACGAGAAATTCACCCCTCCACTTT	CASSFRATETRNSPLHF
few	TRBV5-1	TRBD2	TRBJ2-1	TGCGCCAGCAGCTTACGGACTAGCGGGAGGAGAGATGAGCAGTTCTTC	CASSLRTSGRRDEQFF
few	TRBV6-6	-	TRBJ1-1	TGTGCCAGCAGTTCCGACAGGCCGAACACTGGAGCTTTCTTT	CASSSDRPNTGAFF
few	TRBV20-1	TRBD2	TRBJ2-5	TGCAGTGCAAACCGGGACTATAAAGAGACCCAGTACTTC	CSANRDYKETQYF
few	TRBV6-1	-	TRBJ2-1	TGTGCCAGCAGTGAAAGACTTGATCGGGGGTACAATGAGCAGTTCTTC	CASSERLDRGYNEQFF
-	TRBV7-9	-	TRBJ2-5	TGTGCCAGCAGCACGTCCGGGACTCAAAATAGCGCTTCGTTCTTC	CASSTSGTQNSASFF
-	TRBV16	-	TRBJ1-2	TGTGCCAGCAGCCAATCTGCAGGGAACTATGGCTACACCTTC	CASSQSAGNYGYTF
many	TRBV5-5	TRBD1	TRBJ2-7	TGTGCCAGCAGCAGGACAGGGGACTACGAGCAGTACTTC	CASSRTGDYEQYF
-	TRBV10-2	-	TRBJ2-7	TGCGCCAGCAGTGAGTTTGGGAAAACCTACGAGCAGTACTTC	CASSEFGKTYEQYF
-	TRBV30	TRBD1	TRBJ1-4	TGTGCCTGGAGCGGGACAGGGGGCCTCTCAACTAATGAAAAACTGTTTTTT	CAWSGTGGLSTNEKLFF
-	TRBV5-1	-	TRBJ2-3	TGCGCCAGCAGCTTGACGGGACAACGGACAGATACGCAGTATTTT	CASSLTGQRTDTQYF